The 6 T cell receptor beta chains reported below all come from one sample, sequenced in a study of shared T cell receptors in the human thymus. Only in-frame clones appear in the TCRdb table, and some are missing; sequencing was by immunoSEQ multiplex PCR. Here the sample spans roughly 550,000 clones, about 84% being singletons. The same sample was also studied in work on human thymus T cells.

Sequencing used thymocytes. All receptors derive from a boy in the first two years of life with a congenital heart defect.

This chain links TRBV27 with TRBJ2-7, with 12 bases matching TRBD2. The CDR3 extends over 16 amino acids. V lost 5 bases to trimming and J lost 0 bases; unmatched junction nucleotides: 5. Germline V gene lookup returns CDR1 MNHEY and CDR2 SMNVEV (reference sequence). For the CDR3, the DNA is TGTGCCAGCAGTCATCGGACTAGCGGGAACTCCTACGAGCAGTACTTC. Residues: CASSHRTSGNSYEQYF.

The rearrangement uses TRBV14 and TRBJ2-7; a possible D gene is TRBD1 (6 bases). Germline lookup yields CDR1 SGHDN and CDR2 FVKESK. This CDR3 spans 15 amino acids. V lost 1 base, J lost 5 bases, and 15 bases lay in between. The CDR3 DNA sequence: TGTGCCAGCAGCCAAGTGCTGGGGGCTTGGCACGAGCAGTACTTC. It translates to CASSQVLGAWHEQYF.

The gene calls are TRBV25-1 and TRBJ1-1; D is undetermined. Trimming removed 2 bases at V and 6 bases at J, with 7 bases between. The germline V gene has CDR1 MGHDK and CDR2 SYGVNS. The CDR3 has 12 amino acids. The CDR3 coding sequence is TGTGCCAGCAGTGAAGGAGAGGCTGAAGCTTTCTTT. This codes for CASSEGEAEAFF.

This clone came up a few times. The chain joins TRBV12-5 to TRBJ2-3; TRBD2 aligns across 11 bases. The V gene end was trimmed by 0 bases and the J gene end by 3 bases; junction bases not matched to a gene: 5. Germline assignment: CDR1 LGHNT and CDR2 FRNRAP. The CDR3 loop spans 17 amino acids. The CDR3 sequence: CASGLVTPSGRTDTQYF. The CDR3 DNA reads TGTGCTAGTGGTTTGGTTACCCCTAGCGGGAGGACAGATACGCAGTATTTT.

V usage is TRBV5-4 and J usage is TRBJ2-7; TRBD1 agrees at 9 bases. CDR1 SGHNT and CDR2 YYREEE come from the germline V gene (reference sequence). CDR3 size: 17 residues. Unmatched junction bases numbered 16, after V lost 4 bases and J lost 5 bases. Here the CDR3 DNA reads TGTGCCAGCAGCCCTGTGAGTAGAGGGACAGGGTTGCACGAGCAGTACTTC. Its translation: CASSPVSRGTGLHEQYF.

The V gene is TRBV28, the J gene TRBJ2-1; 10 bases agree with TRBD2. This CDR3 region has 18 residues. J gave up 0 bases and V 5 bases, and 10 bases lay outside the gene matches. Germline-derived CDR1 and CDR2 are MDHEN and SYDVKM. For the CDR3, the DNA is TGTGCCAGCAGTATAATAGCGGGAGGAGGGAGCTCCTACAATGAGCAGTTCTTC. Translation gives CASSIIAGGGSSYNEQFF.